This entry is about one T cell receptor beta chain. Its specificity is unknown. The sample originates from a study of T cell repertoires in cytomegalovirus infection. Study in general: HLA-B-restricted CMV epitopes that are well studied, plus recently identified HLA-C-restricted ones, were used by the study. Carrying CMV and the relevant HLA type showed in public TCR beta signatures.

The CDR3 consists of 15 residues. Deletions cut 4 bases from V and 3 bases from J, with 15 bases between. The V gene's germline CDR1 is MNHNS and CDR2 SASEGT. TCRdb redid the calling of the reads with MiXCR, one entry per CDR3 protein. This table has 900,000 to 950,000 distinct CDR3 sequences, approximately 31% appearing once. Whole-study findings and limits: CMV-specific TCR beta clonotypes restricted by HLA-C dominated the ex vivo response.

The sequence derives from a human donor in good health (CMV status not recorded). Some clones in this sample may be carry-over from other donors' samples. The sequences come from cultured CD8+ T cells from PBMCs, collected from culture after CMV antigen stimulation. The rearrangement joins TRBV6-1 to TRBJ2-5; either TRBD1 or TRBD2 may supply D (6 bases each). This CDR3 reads CASSARDRTKETQYF. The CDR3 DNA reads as TGTGCCAGCAGTGCTCGCGACAGGACTAAAGAGACCCAGTACTTC.